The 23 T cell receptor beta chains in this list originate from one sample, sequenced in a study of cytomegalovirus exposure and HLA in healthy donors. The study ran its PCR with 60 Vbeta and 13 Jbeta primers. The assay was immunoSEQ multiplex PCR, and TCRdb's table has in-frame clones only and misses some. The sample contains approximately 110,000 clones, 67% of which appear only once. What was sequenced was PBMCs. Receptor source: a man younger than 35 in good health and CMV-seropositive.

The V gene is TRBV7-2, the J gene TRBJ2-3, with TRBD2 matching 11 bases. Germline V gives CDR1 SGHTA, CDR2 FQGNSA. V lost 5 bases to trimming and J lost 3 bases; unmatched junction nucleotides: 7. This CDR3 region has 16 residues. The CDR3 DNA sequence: TGTGCCAGCAGCGCCACTAGCGGGGGAGGTACAGATACGCAGTATTTT. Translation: CASSATSGGGTDTQYF.

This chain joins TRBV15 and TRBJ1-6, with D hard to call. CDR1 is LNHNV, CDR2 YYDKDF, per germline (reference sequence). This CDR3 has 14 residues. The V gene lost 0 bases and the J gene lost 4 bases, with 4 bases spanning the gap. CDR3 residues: CATSREQYNSPLHF. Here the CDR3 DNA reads TGTGCCACCAGCAGAGAACAGTATAATTCACCCCTCCACTTT. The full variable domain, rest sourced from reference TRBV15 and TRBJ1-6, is DAMVIQNPRYQVTQFGKPVTLSCSQTLNHNVMYWYQQKSSQAPKLLFHYYDKDFNNEADTPDNFQSRRPNTSFCFLDIRSPGLGDTAMYLCATSREQYNSPLHFGNGTRLTVT.

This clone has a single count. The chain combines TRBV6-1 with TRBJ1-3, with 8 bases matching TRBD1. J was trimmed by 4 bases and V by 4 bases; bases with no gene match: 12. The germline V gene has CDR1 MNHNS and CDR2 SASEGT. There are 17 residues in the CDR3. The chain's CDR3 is CASSAGQGSHQGNTIYF. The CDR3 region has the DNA TGTGCCAGCAGTGCAGGACAGGGCTCACATCAGGGAAACACCATATATTTT.

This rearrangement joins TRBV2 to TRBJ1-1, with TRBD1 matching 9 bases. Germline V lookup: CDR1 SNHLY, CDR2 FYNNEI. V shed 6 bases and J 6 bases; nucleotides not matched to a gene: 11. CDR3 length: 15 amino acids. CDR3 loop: CASRDTGTGLPEAFF. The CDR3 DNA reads TGTGCCAGCAGAGATACCGGGACAGGGCTCCCTGAAGCTTTCTTT.

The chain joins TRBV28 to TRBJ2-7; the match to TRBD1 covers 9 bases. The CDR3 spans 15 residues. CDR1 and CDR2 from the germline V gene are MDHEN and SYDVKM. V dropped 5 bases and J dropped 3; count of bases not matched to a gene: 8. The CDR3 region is CASSPPGQGLYEQYV. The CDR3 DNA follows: TGTGCCAGCAGTCCGCCGGGACAGGGTCTCTACGAGCAGTACGTC.

CDR3 sequence (DNA): TGCGCCAGCAGCTTGGCCCTGCGGTACGAGCAGTACTTC. Translated, it gives CASSLALRYEQYF. The chain carries TRBV5-1 and TRBJ2-5; D ambiguous. With the DNA end fitting TRBJ2-7 better, the J assignment may be wrong. CDR1 SGHRS and CDR2 YFSETQ come from the germline V gene. This CDR3 contains 13 residues.

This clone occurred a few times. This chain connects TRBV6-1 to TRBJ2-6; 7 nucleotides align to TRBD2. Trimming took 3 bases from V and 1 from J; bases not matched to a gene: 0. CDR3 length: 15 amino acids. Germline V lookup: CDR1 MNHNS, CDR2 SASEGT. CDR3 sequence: CASSERGSGANVLTF. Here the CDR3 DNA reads TGTGCCAGCAGTGAGCGGGGGTCTGGGGCCAACGTCCTGACTTTC.

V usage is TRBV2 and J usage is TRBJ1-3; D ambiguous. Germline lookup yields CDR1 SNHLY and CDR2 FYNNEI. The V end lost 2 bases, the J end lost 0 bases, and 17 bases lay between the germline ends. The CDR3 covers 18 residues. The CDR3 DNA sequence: TGTGCCAGCAGTGAATCGCCCTTGGAGGCTCACTCTGGAAACACCATATATTTT. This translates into CASSESPLEAHSGNTIYF.

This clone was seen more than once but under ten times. For the CDR3, the DNA is TGTGCCAGCAGCCTCCAGGCTTCCTCTGGAAACACCATATATTTT. Translating it yields CASSLQASSGNTIYF. The chain links TRBV7-9 to TRBJ1-3; D gene uncertain. CDR3 size: 15 residues. Per the germline V gene, CDR1 is SEHNR and CDR2 is FQNEAQ (reference sequence). The V end was cut by 5 bases, the J end by 0 bases, with 11 bases between.

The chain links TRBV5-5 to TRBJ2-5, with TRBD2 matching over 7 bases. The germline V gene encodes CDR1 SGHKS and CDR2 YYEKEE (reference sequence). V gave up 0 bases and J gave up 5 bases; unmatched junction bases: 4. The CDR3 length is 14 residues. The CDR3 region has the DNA TGTGCCAGCAGCTTGGGTAGGGAGGGGGAGACCCAGTACTTC. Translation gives CASSLGREGETQYF.

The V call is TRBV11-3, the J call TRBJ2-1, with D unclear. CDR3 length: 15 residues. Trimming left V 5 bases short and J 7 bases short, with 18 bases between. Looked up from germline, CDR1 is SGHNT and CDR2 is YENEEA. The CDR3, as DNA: TGTGCCAGCAGCATCCAAGTGATGTACCGGAATGAGCAGTTCTTC. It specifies CASSIQVMYRNEQFF.

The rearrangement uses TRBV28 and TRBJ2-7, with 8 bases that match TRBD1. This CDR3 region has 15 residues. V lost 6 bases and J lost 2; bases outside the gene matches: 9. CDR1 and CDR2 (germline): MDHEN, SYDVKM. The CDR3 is CASRKDREFPYEQYV. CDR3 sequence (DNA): TGTGCCAGCAGAAAGGACAGGGAGTTTCCCTACGAGCAGTACGTC.

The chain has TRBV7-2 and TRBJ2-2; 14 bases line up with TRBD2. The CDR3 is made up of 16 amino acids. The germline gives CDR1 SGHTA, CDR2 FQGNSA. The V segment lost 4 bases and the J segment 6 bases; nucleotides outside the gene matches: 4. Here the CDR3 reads CASSSRLAGGPGELFF. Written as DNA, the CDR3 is TGTGCCAGCAGCTCCAGACTAGCGGGGGGGCCCGGGGAGCTGTTTTTT.

The CDR3 DNA sequence: TGTGCCAGCAGCCCCAGAGGTGATTGGTGGCAGTACTTC. This sequence encodes CASSPRGDWWQYF. The genes are TRBV5-6 and TRBJ2-7; D gene unclear. Germline lookup yields CDR1 SGHDT and CDR2 YYEEEE. With 4 bases removed from V and 9 bases from J, the gap between germline ends came to 17 bases. CDR3 size: 13 residues.

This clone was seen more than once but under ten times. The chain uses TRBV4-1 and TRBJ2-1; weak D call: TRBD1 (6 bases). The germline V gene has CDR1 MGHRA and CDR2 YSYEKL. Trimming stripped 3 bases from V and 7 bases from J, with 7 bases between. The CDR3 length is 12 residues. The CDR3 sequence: CASSHRGNEQFF. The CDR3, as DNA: TGCGCCAGCAGCCATAGGGGGAATGAGCAGTTCTTC.

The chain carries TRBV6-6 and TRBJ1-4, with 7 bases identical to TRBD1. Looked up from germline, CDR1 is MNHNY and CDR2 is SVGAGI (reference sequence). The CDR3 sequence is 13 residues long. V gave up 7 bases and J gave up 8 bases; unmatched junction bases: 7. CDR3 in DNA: TGTGCCAGCAAGGGGGCGCATCGGGAAAAACTGTTTTTT. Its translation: CASKGAHREKLFF.

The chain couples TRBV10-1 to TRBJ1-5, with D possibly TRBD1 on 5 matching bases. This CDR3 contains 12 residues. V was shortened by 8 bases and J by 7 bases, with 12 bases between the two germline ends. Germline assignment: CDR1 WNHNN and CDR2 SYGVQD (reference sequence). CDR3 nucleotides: TGCGCCAGCGGGCAGGGTGAACAGCCCCAGCATTTT. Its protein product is CASGQGEQPQHF.

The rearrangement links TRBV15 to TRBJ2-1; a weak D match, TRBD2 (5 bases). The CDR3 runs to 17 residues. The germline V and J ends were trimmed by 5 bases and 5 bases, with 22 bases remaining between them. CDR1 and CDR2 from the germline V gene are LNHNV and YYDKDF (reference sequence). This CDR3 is CATSGGAERSYNNEQFF. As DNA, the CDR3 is TGTGCCACCAGCGGAGGAGCCGAGCGGAGCTATAACAATGAGCAGTTCTTC. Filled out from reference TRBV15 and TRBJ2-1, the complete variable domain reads DAMVIQNPRYQVTQFGKPVTLSCSQTLNHNVMYWYQQKSSQAPKLLFHYYDKDFNNEADTPDNFQSRRPNTSFCFLDIRSPGLGDTAMYLCATSGGAERSYNNEQFFGPGTRLTVL.

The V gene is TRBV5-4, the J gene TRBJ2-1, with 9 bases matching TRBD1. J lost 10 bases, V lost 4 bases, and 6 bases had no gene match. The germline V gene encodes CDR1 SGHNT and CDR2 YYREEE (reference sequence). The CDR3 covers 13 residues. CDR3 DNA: TGTGCCAGCAGCAAATGGGACAGGGTCGAGCAGTTCTTC. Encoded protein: CASSKWDRVEQFF.

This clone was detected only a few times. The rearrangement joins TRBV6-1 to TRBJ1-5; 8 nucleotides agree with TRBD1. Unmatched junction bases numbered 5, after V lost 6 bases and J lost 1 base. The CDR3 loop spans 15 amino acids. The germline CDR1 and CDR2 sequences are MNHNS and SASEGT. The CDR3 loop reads CASRERTGSNQPQHF. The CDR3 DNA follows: TGTGCCAGCAGGGAGAGGACAGGGAGCAATCAGCCCCAGCATTTT.

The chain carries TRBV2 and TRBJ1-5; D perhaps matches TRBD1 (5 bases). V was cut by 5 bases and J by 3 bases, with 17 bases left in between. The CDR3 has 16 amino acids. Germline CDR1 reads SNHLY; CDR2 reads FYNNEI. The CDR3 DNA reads TGTGCCAGCAGTCTAATCTCGGCAGGGAACAATCAGCCCCAGCATTTT. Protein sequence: CASSLISAGNNQPQHF. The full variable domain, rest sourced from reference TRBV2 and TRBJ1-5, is EPEVTQTPSHQVTQMGQEVILRCVPISNHLYFYWYRQILGQKVEFLVSFYNNEISEKSEIFDDQFSVERPDGSNFTLKIRSTKLEDSAMYFCASSLISAGNNQPQHFGDGTRLSIL.

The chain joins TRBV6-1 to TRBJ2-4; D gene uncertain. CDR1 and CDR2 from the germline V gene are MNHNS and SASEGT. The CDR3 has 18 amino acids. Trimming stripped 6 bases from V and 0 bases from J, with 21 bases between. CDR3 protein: CASSEHFNHYPAKNIQYF. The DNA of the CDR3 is TGTGCCAGCAGCGAACACTTCAACCACTATCCAGCCAAAAACATTCAGTACTTC.

CDR3 region: CASSGQGSNQPQHF. In DNA form, the CDR3 reads TGTGCCAGCAGCGGTCAGGGGTCCAATCAGCCCCAGCATTTT. The chain uses TRBV28 and TRBJ1-5; D might be TRBD1 (6 bases). The CDR3 runs to 14 residues. V was shortened by 6 bases and J by 3 bases, with 12 bases between the two germline ends. Germline CDR1 is MDHEN and CDR2 is SYDVKM. The whole variable domain, filled in from reference TRBV28 and TRBJ1-5, reads DVKVTQSSRYLVKRTGEKVFLECVQDMDHENMFWYRQDPGLGLRLIYFSYDVKMKEKGDIPEGYSVSREKKERFSLILESASTNQTSMYLCASSGQGSNQPQHFGDGTRLSIL.